This T cell receptor (beta chain) was captured by sequencing in a study of T cell changes during pregnancy in multiple sclerosis. TCRdb's table, derived via immunoSEQ multiplex PCR, lists solely in-frame clones and lacks some. The data show around 100,000 clones, about nine tenths seen once. Trimming stripped 2 bases from V and 1 base from J, with 8 bases between. CDR1 and CDR2 (germline): MDHEN, SYDVKM. The CDR3 contains 14 residues. The source of this sequence is a female donor with multiple sclerosis, enrolled in a pregnancy study. The chain couples TRBV28 to TRBJ1-2; D possibly corresponds to TRBD1 (5 bases). Sequenced here: peripheral blood, sampled in the second trimester of pregnancy. The CDR3 nucleotides are TGTGCCAGCAGTTTACCAGGGTTTAACTATGGCTACACCTTC. As protein: CASSLPGFNYGYTF.